This record concerns one TCR beta chain sequence. Its antigen remains unknown. The data were obtained in a study of T cells expressing NK-cell markers. Study information: Sequencing covered eight donors, seven HCMV-seropositive and one seronegative.

With UMIs, 5'RACE template switching was used to make TCR beta cDNA. TCRdb re-analyzed the 5' RACE reads; it lists each CDR3 protein once, without DNA. The sample data list around 100,000 distinct CDR3 sequences. The CDR3 spans 17 residues. Per germline, CDR1 LGHNA and CDR2 YSLEER. Study-wide points: Evidence did not settle whether expanded NKG2C+ T cell clones targeted HCMV. Each of roughly six donors carried dominant NKG2C+ clonotypes accounting for about 1.0-7.0% of CD8+ T cells.

This TCR was sampled from a woman between 18 and 69 years old in good health. The rearrangement uses TRBV4-3 and TRBJ2-1; TCRdb's D gene call, TRBD2, goes unchecked for lack of DNA. Input material: blood T cells: a sorted CD56 or NKG2C T cell subset, CD4+ or CD8+ T cells, or bulk PBMC T cells (not recorded which). CDR3: CASSQVPLGLAGNEQFF.